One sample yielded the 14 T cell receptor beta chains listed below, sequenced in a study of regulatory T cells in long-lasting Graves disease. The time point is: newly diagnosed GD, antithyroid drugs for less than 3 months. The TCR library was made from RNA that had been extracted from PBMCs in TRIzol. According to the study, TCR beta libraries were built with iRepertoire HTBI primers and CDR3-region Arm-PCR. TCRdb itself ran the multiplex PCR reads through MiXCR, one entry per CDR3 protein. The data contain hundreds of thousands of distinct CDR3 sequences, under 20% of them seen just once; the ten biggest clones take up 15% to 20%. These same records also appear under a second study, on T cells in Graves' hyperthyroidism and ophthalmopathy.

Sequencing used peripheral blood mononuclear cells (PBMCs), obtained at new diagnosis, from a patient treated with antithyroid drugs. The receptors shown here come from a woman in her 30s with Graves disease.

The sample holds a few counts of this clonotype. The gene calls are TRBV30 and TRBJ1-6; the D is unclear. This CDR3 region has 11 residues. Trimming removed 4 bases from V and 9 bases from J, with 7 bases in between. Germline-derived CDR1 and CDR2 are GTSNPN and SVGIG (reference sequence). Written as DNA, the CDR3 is TGTGCCTGGAAATCGGGTTCACCCCTCCACTTT. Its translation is CAWKSGSPLHF.

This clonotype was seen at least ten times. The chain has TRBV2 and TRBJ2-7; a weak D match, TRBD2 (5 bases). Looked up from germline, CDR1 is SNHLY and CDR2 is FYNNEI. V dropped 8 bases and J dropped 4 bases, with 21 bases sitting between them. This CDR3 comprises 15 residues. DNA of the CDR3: TGTGCCAGCGAGAGGGCGGGTCTAGTACGGTACGAGCAGTACTTC. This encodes CASERAGLVRYEQYF.

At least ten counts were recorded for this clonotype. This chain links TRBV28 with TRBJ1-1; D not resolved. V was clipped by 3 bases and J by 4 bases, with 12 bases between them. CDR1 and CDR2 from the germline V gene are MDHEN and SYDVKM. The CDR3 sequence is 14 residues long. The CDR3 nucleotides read TGTGCCAGCAGTTTTCCCCGCAGATCCACTGAAGCTTTCTTT. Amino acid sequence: CASSFPRRSTEAFF.

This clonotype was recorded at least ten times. CDR3 residues: CASSFPPQSYEQYF. The CDR3 DNA is TGTGCCAGCAGTTTCCCACCTCAATCCTACGAGCAGTACTTC. The rearrangement uses TRBV28 and TRBJ2-7; unclear D gene. This CDR3 spans 14 amino acids. The ends were cut back, 3 bases at V and 1 base at J, with 10 bases in the middle. Germline V lookup: CDR1 MDHEN, CDR2 SYDVKM.

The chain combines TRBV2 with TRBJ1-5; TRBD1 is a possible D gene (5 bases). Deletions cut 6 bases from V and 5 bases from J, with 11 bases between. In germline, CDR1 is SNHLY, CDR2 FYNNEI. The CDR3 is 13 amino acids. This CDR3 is CASRRTTDQPQHF. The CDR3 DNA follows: TGTGCCAGCAGAAGGACAACTGATCAGCCCCAGCATTTT.

The CDR3 bases are TGTGCCAGCAGCCAACGTGGTGACTCCTACGAGCAGTACTTC. It translates to CASSQRGDSYEQYF. The V gene is TRBV3-1, the J gene TRBJ2-7; D call uncertain. The CDR3 is 14 amino acids. The ends were cut back, 2 bases at V and 0 bases at J, with 8 bases in the middle. Germline V CDR1 and CDR2: LGHDT, YNNKEL (reference sequence).

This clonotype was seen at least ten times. This CDR3 is CASTPRGTLTDTQYF. CDR3 sequence (DNA): TGTGCCAGCACCCCGCGGGGCACACTCACAGATACGCAGTATTTT. V usage is TRBV28 and J usage is TRBJ2-3; a possible D gene is TRBD2 (6 bases). The germline CDR1 and CDR2 sequences are MDHEN and SYDVKM. The V end was cut by 7 bases, the J end by 2 bases, with 16 bases between. The CDR3 has 15 residues.

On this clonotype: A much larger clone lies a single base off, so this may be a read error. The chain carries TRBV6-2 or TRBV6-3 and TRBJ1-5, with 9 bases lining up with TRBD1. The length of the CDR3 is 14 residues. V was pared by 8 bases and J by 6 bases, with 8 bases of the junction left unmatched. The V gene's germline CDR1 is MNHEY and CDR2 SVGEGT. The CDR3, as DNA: TGTGCCAGCGGCGGGACAGGGAATTTTCAGCCCCAGCATTTT. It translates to CASGGTGNFQPQHF.

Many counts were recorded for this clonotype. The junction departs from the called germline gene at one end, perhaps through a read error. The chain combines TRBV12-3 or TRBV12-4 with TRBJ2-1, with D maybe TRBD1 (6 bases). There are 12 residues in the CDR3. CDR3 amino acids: CASSSDSGTRIF. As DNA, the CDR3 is TGTGCCAGCAGTTCGGATTCCGGGACAAGGATCTTC.

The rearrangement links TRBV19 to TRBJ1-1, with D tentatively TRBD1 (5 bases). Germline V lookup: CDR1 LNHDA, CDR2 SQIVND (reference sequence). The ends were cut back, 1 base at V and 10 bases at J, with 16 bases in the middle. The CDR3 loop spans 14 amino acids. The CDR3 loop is CASSIVMGRQGAFF. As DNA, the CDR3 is TGTGCCAGTAGTATAGTTATGGGGCGGCAAGGAGCTTTCTTT.

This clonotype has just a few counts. Here the CDR3 reads CASSPRAWAEKLFF. Here the CDR3 DNA reads TGTGCCAGCAGCCCCCGGGCCTGGGCTGAAAAACTGTTTTTT. V usage is TRBV3-1 and J usage is TRBJ1-4; D gene ambiguous. Per the germline V gene, CDR1 is LGHDT and CDR2 is YNNKEL (reference sequence). The CDR3 length is 14 residues. The V gene lost 4 bases and the J gene lost 7 bases, with 13 bases spanning the gap.

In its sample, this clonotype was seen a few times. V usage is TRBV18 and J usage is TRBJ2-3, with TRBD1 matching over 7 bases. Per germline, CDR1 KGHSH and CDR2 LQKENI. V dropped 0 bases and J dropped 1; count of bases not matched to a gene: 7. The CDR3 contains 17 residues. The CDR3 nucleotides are TGTGCCAGCTCACCACCGATGGGACAGAGACGCACAGATACGCAGTATTTT. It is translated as CASSPPMGQRRTDTQYF.

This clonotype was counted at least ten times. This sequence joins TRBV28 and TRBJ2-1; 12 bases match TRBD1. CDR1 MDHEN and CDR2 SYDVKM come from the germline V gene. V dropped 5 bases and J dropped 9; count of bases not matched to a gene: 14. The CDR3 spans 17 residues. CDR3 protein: CASSPFPGQGARGEQFF. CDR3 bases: TGTGCCAGCAGTCCCTTCCCGGGACAGGGGGCGCGGGGTGAGCAGTTCTTC. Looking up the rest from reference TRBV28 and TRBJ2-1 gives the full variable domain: DVKVTQSSRYLVKRTGEKVFLECVQDMDHENMFWYRQDPGLGLRLIYFSYDVKMKEKGDIPEGYSVSREKKERFSLILESASTNQTSMYLCASSPFPGQGARGEQFFGPGTRLTVL.

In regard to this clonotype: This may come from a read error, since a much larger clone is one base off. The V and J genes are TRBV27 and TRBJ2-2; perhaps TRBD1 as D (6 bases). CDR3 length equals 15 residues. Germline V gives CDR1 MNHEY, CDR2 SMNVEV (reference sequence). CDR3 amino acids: CASSHRVINTGEPFF. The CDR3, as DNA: TGTGCCAGCAGTCACAGGGTTATTAACACCGGGGAGCCGTTTTTT.